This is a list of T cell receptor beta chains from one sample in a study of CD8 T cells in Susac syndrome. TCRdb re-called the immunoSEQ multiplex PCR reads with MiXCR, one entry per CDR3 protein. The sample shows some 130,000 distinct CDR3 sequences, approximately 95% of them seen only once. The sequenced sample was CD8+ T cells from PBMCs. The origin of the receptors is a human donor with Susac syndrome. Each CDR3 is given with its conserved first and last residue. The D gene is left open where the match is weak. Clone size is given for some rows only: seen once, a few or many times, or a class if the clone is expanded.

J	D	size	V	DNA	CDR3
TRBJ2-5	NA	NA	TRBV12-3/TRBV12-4	TGTGCCAGCAGTTTGAGTGGGCCTCAAGAGACCCAGTACTTC	CASSLSGPQETQYF
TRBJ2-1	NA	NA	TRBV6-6	TGTGCCAGCAGTTACTTCGTAGGGGGACTGTCATATGAGCAGTTCTTC	CASSYFVGGLSYEQFF
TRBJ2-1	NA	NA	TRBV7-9	TGTGCCAGCAGCTTGTCAGGACCATTCCCGTTCTTC	CASSLSGPFPFF
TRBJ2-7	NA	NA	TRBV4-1	TGCGCCAGCAGCCCCCGGACCCCCTTAGAGCAGTACTTC	CASSPRTPLEQYF
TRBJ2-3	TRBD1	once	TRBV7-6	TGTGCCAGCAGCTTATTTGCAGGGGGAGCCACAGATACGCAGTATTTT	CASSLFAGGATDTQYF
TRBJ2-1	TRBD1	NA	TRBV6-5	TGTGCCAGCAGTACCGAGGACAGGTTGAAGCGGAATGAGCAGTTCTTC	CASSTEDRLKRNEQFF
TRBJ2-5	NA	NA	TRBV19	TGTGCCAGTAGTATAGAGGACACCCAAGAGACCCAGTACTTC	CASSIEDTQETQYF
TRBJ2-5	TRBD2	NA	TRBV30	TGTGCCTGGAGTAAAGGTAGCGGGAGAGAGACCCAGTACTTC	CAWSKGSGRETQYF
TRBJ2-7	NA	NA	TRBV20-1	TGCAGTGCACTGACGGATCGGGCTAGCGTTTCTTTTAACGAGCAGTACTTC	CSALTDRASVSFNEQYF
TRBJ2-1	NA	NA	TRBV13	TGTGCCAGCAGCTTCTGGACTATAAGCTCCTACAATGAGCAGTTCTTC	CASSFWTISSYNEQFF
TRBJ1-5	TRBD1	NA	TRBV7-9	TGTGCCAGCAGCTCCTCCGGGGACAGAAATCAGCCCCAGCATTTT	CASSSSGDRNQPQHF
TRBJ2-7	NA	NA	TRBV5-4	TGTGCCAGCAGCTTGGGTAGCGGCGAGCAGTACTTC	CASSLGSGEQYF
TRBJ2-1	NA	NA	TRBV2	TGTGCCAGCGCGGCGAAGGGGCTGTTTAGGAATGAGCAGTTCTTC	CASAAKGLFRNEQFF
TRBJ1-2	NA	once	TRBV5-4	TGTGCCAGCAGCTTAGACACCGATGGCTACACCTTC	CASSLDTDGYTF
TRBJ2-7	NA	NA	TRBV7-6	TGTGCCAGCACCCCAGCTACCGGAAGCTCCTACGAGCAGTACTTC	CASTPATGSSYEQYF
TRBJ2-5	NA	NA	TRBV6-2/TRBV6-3	TGTGCCAGCTTGGATCAAGAGACCCAGTACTTC	CASLDQETQYF
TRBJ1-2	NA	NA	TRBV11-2	TGTGCCAGCAGCGAAGGAGGGGGGGGATATGGCTACACCTTC	CASSEGGGGYGYTF
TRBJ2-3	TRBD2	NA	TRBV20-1	TGCAGTGCTCTCGGACTAGCGGGAGCGGCGGGCACAGATACGCAGTATTTT	CSALGLAGAAGTDTQYF
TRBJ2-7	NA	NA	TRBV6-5	TGTGCCAGCAGTTACGACACTAGTAGTCCCGCCTACGAGCAGTACTTC	CASSYDTSSPAYEQYF
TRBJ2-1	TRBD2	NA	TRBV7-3	TGTGCCAGCAGCTTATCTAGCGGGAAGGGTGAGCAGTTCTTC	CASSLSSGKGEQFF
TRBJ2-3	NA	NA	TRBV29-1	TGCAGCGTTTACGGGGGTCAGAGCACAGATACGCAGTATTTT	CSVYGGQSTDTQYF
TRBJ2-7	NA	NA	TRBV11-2	TGTGCCAGCACCCCACCAGCAGTCAGCTCCTACGAGCAGTACTTC	CASTPPAVSSYEQYF
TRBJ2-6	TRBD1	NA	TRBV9	TGTGCCAGCAGCGTGCCGGGACAGGGGGACGTTCGTGGGGCCAACGTCCTGACTTTC	CASSVPGQGDVRGANVLTF
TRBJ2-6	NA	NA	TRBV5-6	TGTGCCAGCAGCTTGGGTCGTGGGCTCTCTGGGGCCAACGTCCTGACTTTC	CASSLGRGLSGANVLTF
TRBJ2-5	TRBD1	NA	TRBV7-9	TGTGCCAGCAGCCGATGGGACAGGGGGCAGGAGACCCAGTACTTC	CASSRWDRGQETQYF
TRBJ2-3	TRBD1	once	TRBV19	TGTGCCAGTAGTCCTTGGACAGGGACCGAGCGGGCAGATACGCAGTATTTT	CASSPWTGTERADTQYF
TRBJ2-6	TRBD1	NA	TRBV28	TGTGCCAGCACCCGGACAGGGGGCGCGTATGGGGCCAACGTCCTGACTTTC	CASTRTGGAYGANVLTF
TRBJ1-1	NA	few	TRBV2	TGTGCCAGCAGGGGGGGGACTGAAGCTTTCTTT	CASRGGTEAFF
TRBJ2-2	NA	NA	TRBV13	TGTGCCAGCAGCTGGGGAGACACCGGGGAGCTGTTTTTT	CASSWGDTGELFF
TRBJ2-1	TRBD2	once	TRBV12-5	TGTGCTAGCGCGGGAGGGCCTCGTGAGCAGTTCTTC	CASAGGPREQFF
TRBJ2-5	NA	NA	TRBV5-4	TGTGCCAGCAGCTCCCAGGACGCACCCCCGCCCGGGACCCAGTACTTC	CASSSQDAPPPGTQYF
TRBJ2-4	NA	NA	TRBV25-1	TGTGCCAGCAGTCCCGGTGGGCAGAGAGACATTCAGTACTTC	CASSPGGQRDIQYF
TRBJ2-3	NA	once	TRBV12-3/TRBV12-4	TGTGCCAGCAGTTTCTTTTCCGATACGCAGTATTTT	CASSFFSDTQYF
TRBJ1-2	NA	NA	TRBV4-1	TGCGCCAGCAGCCACTTGAGTGGCAGCCACTATGGCTACACCTTC	CASSHLSGSHYGYTF
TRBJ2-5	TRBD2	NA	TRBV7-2	TGTGCCAGCAGCTTAGCGCGGGGGACGGGAGAGACCCAGTACTTC	CASSLARGTGETQYF
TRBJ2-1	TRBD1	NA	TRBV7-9	TGTGCCAGCAGCTCGGGGACAGGAGTTTACAATGAGCAGTTCTTC	CASSSGTGVYNEQFF
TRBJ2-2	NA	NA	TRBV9	TGTGCCAGCAGCGACTACAGGATTCCAAACACCGGGGAGCTGTTTTTT	CASSDYRIPNTGELFF
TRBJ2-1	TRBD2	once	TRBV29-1	TGCAGCGTTGATAGCGGGAGCTCATACAATGAGCAGTTCTTC	CSVDSGSSYNEQFF
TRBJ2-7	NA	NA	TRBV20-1	TGCAGTGCTGTTACAGGAGTTACCTACGAGCAGTACTTC	CSAVTGVTYEQYF
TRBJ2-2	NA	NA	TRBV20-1	TGCAGTGCATTAGACAGACAGGTTAACACCGGGGAGCTGTTTTTT	CSALDRQVNTGELFF
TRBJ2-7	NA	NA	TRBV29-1	TGCAGCGTTGTGGCCGGGAACTCCTACGAGCAGTACTTC	CSVVAGNSYEQYF
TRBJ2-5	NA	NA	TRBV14	TGTGCCAGCAGCCAAGATGTGGGTTTGGCGGAACAAGAGACCCAGTACTTC	CASSQDVGLAEQETQYF
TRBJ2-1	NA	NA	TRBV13	TGTGCCAGCAGAGAACCCCCGGGACGGAACTACAATGAGCAGTTCTTC	CASREPPGRNYNEQFF
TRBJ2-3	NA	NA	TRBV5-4	TGTGCCAGCAGCTTGGGCCCAGGGACCAGCACAGATACGCAGTATTTT	CASSLGPGTSTDTQYF